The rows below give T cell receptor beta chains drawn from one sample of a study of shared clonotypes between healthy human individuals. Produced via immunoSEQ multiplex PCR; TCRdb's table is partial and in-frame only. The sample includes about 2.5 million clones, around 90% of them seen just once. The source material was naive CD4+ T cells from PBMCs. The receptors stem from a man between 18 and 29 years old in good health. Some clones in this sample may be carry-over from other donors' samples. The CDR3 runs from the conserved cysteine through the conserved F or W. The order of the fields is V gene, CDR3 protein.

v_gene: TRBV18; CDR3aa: CASSPLPEKLFF
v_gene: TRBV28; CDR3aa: CATKSPETDTQYF
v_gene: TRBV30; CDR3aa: CAWIKRGRETQYF
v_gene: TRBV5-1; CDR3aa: CASSFRGVETQRYEQYF
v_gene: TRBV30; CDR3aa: CAWNRDSHEQFF
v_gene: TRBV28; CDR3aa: CASSERSGFSGNTIYF
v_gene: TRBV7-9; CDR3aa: CASSLLGSLTGGYTF
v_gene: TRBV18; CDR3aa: CASSPYRDRGRVEQFF
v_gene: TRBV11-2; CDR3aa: CASSFGWGTNEKLFF
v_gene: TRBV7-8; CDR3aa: CASSPYGVQETQYF
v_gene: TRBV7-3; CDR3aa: CASSPRLGGTDTQYF
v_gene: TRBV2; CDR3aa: CASIPEGSKTQYF
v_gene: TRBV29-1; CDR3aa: CSVEGTSGRHYNEQFF
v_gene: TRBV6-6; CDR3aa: CASTRTGTSGFRAEFF
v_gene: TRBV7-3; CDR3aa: CASSFGPMISGANVLTF
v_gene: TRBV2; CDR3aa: CASSVQENTEAFF
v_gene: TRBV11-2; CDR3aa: CASKGRDYEQYF
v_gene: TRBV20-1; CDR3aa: CSARSVETQYF
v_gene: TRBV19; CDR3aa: CASSGGQGSTQSNQPQHF
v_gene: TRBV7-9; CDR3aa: CASSLDPSSYGYTF
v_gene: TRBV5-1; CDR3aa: CASSLDWNTEAFF
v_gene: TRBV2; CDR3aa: CASTPRDTNNSPLHF
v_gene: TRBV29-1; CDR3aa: CSVADPDTQYF
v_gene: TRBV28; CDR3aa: CASLGPTDYEQYF
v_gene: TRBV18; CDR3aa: CASSPPLAIQETQYF
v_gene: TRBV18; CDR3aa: CASSSDRGTDTQYF
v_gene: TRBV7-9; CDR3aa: CASSASYGTGYGYTF
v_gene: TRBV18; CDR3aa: CASSPGREGYGYTF
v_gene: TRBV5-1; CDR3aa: CASSSGTFTDTQYF
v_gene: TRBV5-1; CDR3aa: CASAPGSRRDTQYF
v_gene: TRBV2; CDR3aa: CASRDSGRAAYEQYF
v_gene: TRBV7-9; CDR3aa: CASSLAGPGELFF
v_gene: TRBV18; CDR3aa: CASSPADRPHGYTF
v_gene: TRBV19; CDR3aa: CASSPRTGDYEQYF
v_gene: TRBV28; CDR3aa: CASSSHAGTSPDTQYF
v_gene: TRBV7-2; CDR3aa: CASSLRSGRTQYF
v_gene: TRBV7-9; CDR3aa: CASSTVAGGWNTGELFF
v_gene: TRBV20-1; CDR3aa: CSAMPSYEQYF
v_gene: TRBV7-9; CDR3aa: CASSPPGGASGNTIYF
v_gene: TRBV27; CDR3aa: CASSPSFGMTEAFF
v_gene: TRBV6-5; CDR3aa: CASSYKGRVGYGYTF
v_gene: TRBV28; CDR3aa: CASSFLWGGGNQPQHF
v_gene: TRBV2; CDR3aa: CASVGVSTYEQYF
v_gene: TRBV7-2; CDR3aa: CASNQRTGVRLADYNEQFF
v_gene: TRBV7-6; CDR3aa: CASSLADRSSYEQYF
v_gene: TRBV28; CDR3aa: CASTFSNTGELFF
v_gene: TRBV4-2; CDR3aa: CASSQDTSSRGNEQYF
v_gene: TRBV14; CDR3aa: CASSQSNTGDQPQHF
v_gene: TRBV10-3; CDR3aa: CAIRGGADLPEQYF
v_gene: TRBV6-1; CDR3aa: CASSEALLYGYTF
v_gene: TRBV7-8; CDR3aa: CASSRGGASRTYEQYF
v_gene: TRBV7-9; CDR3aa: CASSQTSWGADTQYF
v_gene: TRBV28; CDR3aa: CASSPYLTRPRHYEQYF
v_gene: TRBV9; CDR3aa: CASSAQGGLDQPQHF
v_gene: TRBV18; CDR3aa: CASSPGTSSYEQYF
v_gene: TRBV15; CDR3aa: CATAGLKNTEAFF
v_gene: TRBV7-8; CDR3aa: CASSLVGTGPYNEQFF
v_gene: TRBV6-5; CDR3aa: CASSYTRSRETQYF